The clone carrying this T cell receptor beta chain appeared a single time. Its antigen is still unknown. This record belongs to a study of cytomegalovirus exposure and HLA in healthy donors. Study conclusions and caveats: Association with HLA alleles at 0.05 false discovery rate was found for 16,951 TCR beta sequences in a later analysis. The study flagged approximately 180 TCR beta chains as cytomegalovirus-associated. HLA restriction was apparent for most CMV-associated TCR beta chains in a later analysis. Through in vitro validation, a few CMV-associated chains were shown to be specific for CMV antigens.

V shed 3 bases, J shed 11 bases, and the junction held 13 bases outside the gene matches. The CDR3 runs to 15 residues. Germline values: CDR1 LNHDA, CDR2 SQIVND (reference sequence). PCR employed 60 Vbeta and 13 Jbeta primers. The repertoire was sequenced with immunoSEQ multiplex PCR; TCRdb's copy has only in-frame clones and lacks some. The sample has 60,000 to 80,000 clones; 70% to 75% are singletons. Sequencing used PBMCs. This receptor was identified in a woman in her 30s in good health and CMV-seronegative. The chain joins TRBV19 to TRBJ2-1; 7 nucleotides align to TRBD2. The CDR3 here is CASSIQGREERKQFF. CDR3 in DNA: TGTGCCAGTAGTATTCAGGGTCGGGAGGAAAGGAAGCAGTTCTTC.